The 25 T cell receptor beta chains in this list originate from one sample, sequenced in a study of cytomegalovirus exposure and HLA in healthy donors. The PCR was carried out with 60 Vbeta primers and 13 Jbeta primers. Profiling relied on immunoSEQ multiplex PCR, and the TCRdb table lists in-frame clones only, not all of them. The sample includes 74,000 or so clones, 75% to 85% of them seen just once. The sequenced sample consisted of PBMCs. The receptors here all came from a man aged 50 to 60 in good health and CMV-seropositive.

The chain joins TRBV30 to TRBJ2-2, with D maybe TRBD2 (7 bases). This CDR3 is 17 amino acids long. CDR1 is GTSNPN and CDR2 is SVGIG in the germline V gene (reference sequence). Trimming removed 4 bases from V and 4 bases from J, with 22 bases in between. CDR3 loop: CAWIASRVRGATGELFF. As DNA, the CDR3 is TGTGCCTGGATTGCTTCCAGGGTACGGGGGGCCACCGGGGAGCTGTTTTTT.

The chain is built from TRBV30 and TRBJ2-7, with 11 bases lining up with TRBD1. This CDR3 has 14 amino acids. Trimming cost V 5 bases and J 3 bases; bases outside gene matches: 6. Germline CDR1 is GTSNPN and CDR2 is SVGIG (reference sequence). The CDR3 region is CAWDRDRGYYEQYF. The CDR3 DNA reads as TGTGCCTGGGACCGGGACAGGGGGTACTACGAGCAGTACTTC.

The table lists this clone with a few counts. The chain has TRBV15 and TRBJ2-1; possibly TRBD2 for D (6 bases). The V and J ends lost 4 bases and 8 bases respectively, with 15 bases between them. CDR3 size: 14 residues. Per germline, CDR1 LNHNV and CDR2 YYDKDF (reference sequence). Here the CDR3 DNA reads TGTGCCACCAGCACCCAAGAAACGGGGGATGAGCAGTTCTTC. Residues: CATSTQETGDEQFF.

Comments on this clone: A much larger clone differs by one base, so this may be a read error. Other nucleotide sequences from this sample produce the same CDR3. DNA of the CDR3: TGCGCCAGCAGTGCGACCGGGACAGGGGTTGGCTACACCTTC. This sequence encodes CASSATGTGVGYTF. The chain is built from TRBV6-4 and TRBJ1-2; 10 nucleotides match TRBD1. In germline, CDR1 is MRHNA, CDR2 SNTAGT. The CDR3 runs 14 residues.

V and J are TRBV19 and TRBJ2-7, with a possible D match to TRBD2 (6 bases). Trimming removed 2 bases at V and 0 bases at J, with 17 bases between. The CDR3 length is 17 residues. Germline V lookup: CDR1 LNHDA, CDR2 SQIVND (reference sequence). The CDR3 bases are TGTGCCAGTAGTATAAGGGTAGACCCCGGGAGCTCCTACGAGCAGTACTTC. Its protein is CASSIRVDPGSSYEQYF.

This chain links TRBV27 with TRBJ2-1; 7 nucleotides line up with TRBD1. CDR1 and CDR2 (germline): MNHEY, SMNVEV (reference sequence). This CDR3 region has 14 residues. V shed 4 bases, J shed 7 bases, and the junction held 7 bases outside the gene matches. In nucleotides, the CDR3 is TGTGCCAGCAGTTACGGACAGGTGTCAAATGAGCAGTTCTTC. It specifies CASSYGQVSNEQFF.

The chain links TRBV7-2 to TRBJ1-1, with D maybe TRBD1 (5 bases). V lost 5 bases, J lost 0 bases, and 10 bases lay in between. The CDR3 is 14 amino acids. Germline CDR1 is SGHTA and CDR2 is FQGNSA. The CDR3 here is CASSPQGMNTEAFF. CDR3 in DNA: TGTGCCAGCAGCCCCCAGGGAATGAACACTGAAGCTTTCTTT. Using reference TRBV7-2 and TRBJ1-1 for the parts outside the CDR3, the full variable domain is GAGVSQSPSNKVTEKGKDVELRCDPISGHTALYWYRQSLGQGLEFLIYFQGNSAPDKSGLPSDRFSAERTGGSVSTLTIQRTQQEDSAVYLCASSPQGMNTEAFFGQGTRLTVV.

This clone was observed a few times. The V and J genes are TRBV11-2 and TRBJ2-7; the D is unclear. Trimming stripped 5 bases from V and 2 bases from J, with 7 bases between. Germline assignment: CDR1 SGHAT and CDR2 FQNNGV. The CDR3 is made up of 12 amino acids. The CDR3: CASSPSAYEQYF. Written as DNA, the CDR3 is TGTGCCAGCAGCCCCTCGGCCTACGAGCAGTACTTC.

The V and J genes are TRBV5-1 and TRBJ2-1, with TRBD2 matching over 8 bases. The trim removed 2 bases at V and 13 bases at J, leaving 8 bases unmatched. Germline values: CDR1 SGHRS, CDR2 YFSETQ. The CDR3 runs to 13 residues. CDR3 protein: CASSLGTSGIQFF. CDR3 in DNA: TGCGCCAGCAGCTTAGGGACTAGTGGAATTCAGTTCTTC.

This chain uses TRBV19 with TRBJ1-4; possible D gene TRBD1, 5 bases. Germline CDR1 LNHDA, CDR2 SQIVND (reference sequence). CDR3 length equals 16 residues. V lost 0 bases and J 5 bases, leaving 13 bases between the germline ends. The CDR3, as DNA: TGTGCCAGTAGTATAGATCTTTCCCGACAGAATGAAAAACTGTTTTTT. Translated, it gives CASSIDLSRQNEKLFF. The complete variable domain, with remaining parts taken from reference TRBV19 and TRBJ1-4, reads DGGITQSPKYLFRKEGQNVTLSCEQNLNHDAMYWYRQDPGQGLRLIYYSQIVNDFQKGDIAEGYSVSREKKESFPLTVTSAQKNPTAFYLCASSIDLSRQNEKLFFGSGTQLSVL.

This clone was observed a few times. The V call is TRBV18, the J call TRBJ1-4, with D perhaps TRBD1 (6 bases). CDR3 length: 14 residues. The ends were cut back, 1 base at V and 5 bases at J, with 8 bases in the middle. Per germline, CDR1 KGHSH and CDR2 LQKENI. The chain's CDR3 is CASSPQQGNEKLFF. As DNA, the CDR3 is TGTGCCAGCTCACCACAACAGGGAAATGAAAAACTGTTTTTT. Supplemented by reference TRBV18 and TRBJ1-4, the full variable domain reads NAGVMQNPRHLVRRRGQEARLRCSPMKGHSHVYWYRQLPEEGLKFMVYLQKENIIDESGMPKERFSAEFPKEGPSILRIQQVVRGDSAAYFCASSPQQGNEKLFFGSGTQLSVL.

This chain links TRBV11-3 with TRBJ1-1; possibly TRBD1 for D (5 bases). CDR1 SGHNT and CDR2 YENEEA come from the germline V gene. This CDR3 is 12 amino acids long. The ends were cut back, 3 bases at V and 7 bases at J, with 9 bases in the middle. The CDR3 coding sequence is TGTGCCAGCAGCTTCCAGGGTGTTGAAGCTTTCTTT. It specifies CASSFQGVEAFF.

This chain connects TRBV5-8 to TRBJ2-3, with a weak D call TRBD2 (5 bases). Trimming cost V 0 bases and J 0 bases, with 14 bases left between them. This CDR3 region has 17 residues. Per the germline V gene, CDR1 is SGHTS and CDR2 is YDEGEE. The CDR3 DNA is TGTGCCAGCAGCTTGGCTTCGACTATATCTAGCACAGATACGCAGTATTTT. It translates to CASSLASTISSTDTQYF.

The CDR3 DNA is TGTGCCAGCAGAGTACAGGGGTCTGGAAACACCATATATTTT. Translated: CASRVQGSGNTIYF. The V call is TRBV28, the J call TRBJ1-3, with TRBD1 matching 7 bases. This CDR3 is 14 amino acids long. With V trimmed by 6 bases and J by 1 base, 3 bases remained unmatched. The germline V gene has CDR1 MDHEN and CDR2 SYDVKM.

This CDR3 reads CASRPAGPQGGIQYF. The CDR3 DNA reads TGTGCCAGCAGGCCAGCGGGCCCACAGGGGGGCATTCAGTACTTC. The rearrangement joins TRBV6-5 to TRBJ2-4; 8 nucleotides match TRBD1. Germline CDR1 is MNHEY and CDR2 is SVGAGI. The CDR3 spans 15 residues. The V and J ends lost 6 bases and 9 bases, in that order; junction bases with no gene match: 13.

This clone appeared many times. The chain has TRBV9 and TRBJ2-3; 7 nucleotides agree with TRBD2. Germline V lookup: CDR1 SGDLS, CDR2 YYNGEE. V lost 0 bases, J lost 2 bases, and 6 bases stayed unmatched. The CDR3 runs 16 residues. CDR3 residues: CASSVESGEVTDTQYF. For the CDR3, the DNA is TGTGCCAGCAGCGTAGAGAGCGGGGAAGTCACAGATACGCAGTATTTT.

The V gene is TRBV5-1, the J gene TRBJ1-5; the D gene is possibly TRBD1 (6 bases). Germline V gene sequence: CDR1 SGHRS, CDR2 YFSETQ. The CDR3 length is 15 residues. V dropped 4 bases and J dropped 4 bases, with 15 bases sitting between them. CDR3 region: CASSRTGLKNQPQHF. The CDR3 DNA follows: TGCGCCAGCAGCAGAACAGGGTTGAAAAATCAGCCCCAGCATTTT.

The chain employs TRBV9 and TRBJ2-3; tentatively, D is TRBD2 (7 bases). The CDR3 runs 16 residues. V was clipped by 0 bases and J by 5 bases, with 16 bases between them. Germline V gene lookup returns CDR1 SGDLS and CDR2 YYNGEE. CDR3 DNA: TGTGCCAGCAGCGTAGGGGGCTGGGGGGGGCGAGATACGCAGTATTTT. The encoded protein is CASSVGGWGGRDTQYF.

The rearrangement joins TRBV7-8 to TRBJ1-1; D is perhaps TRBD1 (6 bases). CDR3 length equals 11 residues. Germline V gene data show CDR1 as SGHVS and CDR2 as FQNEAQ. Trimming cost V 8 bases and J 5 bases, with 9 bases left between them. The CDR3 DNA follows: TGTGCCAGCCTTAGGGGGACTGAAGCTTTCTTT. Translated: CASLRGTEAFF.

V is TRBV19 and J is TRBJ1-3; TRBD1 matches at 7 bases. The CDR3 has 14 amino acids. Unmatched junction bases numbered 2, after V lost 4 bases and J lost 2 bases. Germline CDR1 is LNHDA and CDR2 is SQIVND (reference sequence). The CDR3 is CASSKGATGNTIYF. The CDR3 DNA is TGTGCCAGTAGTAAGGGGGCTACTGGAAACACCATATATTTT.

The CDR3 here is CASSYVQGLNTEAFF. As DNA, the CDR3 is TGTGCCAGCAGTTACGTCCAGGGGCTGAACACTGAAGCTTTCTTT. J is TRBJ1-1 and V is TRBV6-6; tentative D call: TRBD1 (6 bases). The V end lost 2 bases, the J end lost 0 bases, and 10 bases lay between the germline ends. Germline CDR1 is MNHNY and CDR2 is SVGAGI (reference sequence). The CDR3 consists of 15 residues.

The chain combines TRBV19 with TRBJ2-4; weak D call: TRBD2 (5 bases). V was clipped by 6 bases and J by 8 bases, with 17 bases between them. Germline CDR1 reads LNHDA; CDR2 reads SQIVND (reference sequence). This CDR3 spans 14 amino acids. CDR3 sequence (DNA): TGTGCCAGTAGGGAAGGAGACTTGGGAGACATTCAGTACTTC. Residues: CASREGDLGDIQYF.

The genes are TRBV11-3 and TRBJ2-4; tentatively, D is TRBD2 (7 bases). The germline CDR1 and CDR2 sequences are SGHNT and YENEEA. The CDR3 is 17 residues long. With 1 base removed from V and 8 bases from J, the gap between germline ends came to 21 bases. In nucleotides, the CDR3 is TGTGCCAGCAGCTTAGGGGGGTTTTGGGGGGGGCCGGACATTCAGTACTTC. Its translation: CASSLGGFWGGPDIQYF.

This chain links TRBV19 with TRBJ1-2, with D possibly TRBD1 on 6 matching bases. The length of the CDR3 is 13 residues. CDR1 is LNHDA and CDR2 is SQIVND in the germline V gene (reference sequence). Trimming took 6 bases from V and 7 from J, leaving 15 bases between them. This CDR3 is CASSFLQGAGYTF. For the CDR3, the DNA is TGTGCCAGTAGCTTCCTACAGGGAGCTGGCTACACCTTC.

The V gene is TRBV6-4, the J gene TRBJ2-3, with D tentatively TRBD1 (5 bases). The germline V and J ends were trimmed by 2 bases and 1 base, with 7 bases remaining between them. This CDR3 comprises 14 residues. The germline CDR1 and CDR2 sequences are MRHNA and SNTAGT. The CDR3 DNA reads TGTGCCAGCAGTGACAGGGGTGGCACAGATACGCAGTATTTT. As protein: CASSDRGGTDTQYF.